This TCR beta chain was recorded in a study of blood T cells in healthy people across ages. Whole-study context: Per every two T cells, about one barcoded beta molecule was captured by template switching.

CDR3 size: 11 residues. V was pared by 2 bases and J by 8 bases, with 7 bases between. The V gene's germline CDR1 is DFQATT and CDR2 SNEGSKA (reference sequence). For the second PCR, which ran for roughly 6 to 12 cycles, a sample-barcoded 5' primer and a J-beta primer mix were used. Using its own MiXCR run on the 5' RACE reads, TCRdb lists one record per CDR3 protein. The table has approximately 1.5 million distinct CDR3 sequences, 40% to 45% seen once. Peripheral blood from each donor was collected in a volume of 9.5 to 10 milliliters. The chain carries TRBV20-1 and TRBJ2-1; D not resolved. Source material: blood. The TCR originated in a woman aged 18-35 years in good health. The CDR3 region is CSARRADEQFF. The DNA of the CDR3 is TGCAGTGCTAGACGAGCAGATGAGCAGTTCTTC.